The present entry profiles one TCR beta chain with its context. Its antigen is currently unknown. The sample is drawn from a study of cytomegalovirus exposure and HLA in healthy donors. Study outcomes and limitations: Presence/absence analyses supposed approximately even sequencing depth among donors. Reportedly, TCR beta sequences accurately predicted HLA-A and HLA-B alleles in most subjects. Indistinguishable V segments, including TRBV6-2 and TRBV6-3, were excluded.

The PCR contained 60 Vbeta and 13 Jbeta primers. Authors' data handling: An analysis that came later counted roughly 87 million unique TCR beta chains, 9 million to 12 million shared. Data came from immunoSEQ multiplex PCR; TCRdb stores just in-frame clones and leaves some out. The DNA gave D and trimming, while V, J and clone size come from that table. The sample carries about 160,000 clones, around 84% recorded once. Trimming took off 1 base at V and 5 bases at J, with 9 bases between the two ends. Germline V gene lookup returns CDR1 LGHNA and CDR2 YSLEER. The CDR3 is 13 residues long. Sequenced sample: PBMCs. The rearrangement uses TRBV4-3 and TRBJ2-7, with a weak D call TRBD2 (5 bases). The clonotype originates from a male donor in good health and CMV-seropositive. The DNA for the CDR3 is TGCGCCAGCAGCCAAGCGACGGAGGACGAGCAGTACTTC. Encoded protein: CASSQATEDEQYF.